This is a list of T cell receptor beta chains from one sample in a study of blood T cell repertoires in COVID-19. This table comes from immunoSEQ multiplex PCR, and its TCRdb copy is limited to in-frame clones, with some not included. The profile covers about 310,000 clones, with 75% to 90% appearing a single time and roughly 2.9% taken by the ten largest. Sequencing was done on a sample of peripheral blood. These receptors were taken from a woman aged 25 to 39 with COVID-19, enrolled during active disease. CDR3s include the opening cysteine and the closing phenylalanine or tryptophan. The D gene is left open where the match is weak. For some rows the clone size is stated as once, few or many, or as a class when expanded; others skip it.

d_call j_call clone_size cdr3_length v_call cdr3_nt cdr3_aa
. TRBJ2-7 once 14 TRBV14 TGTGCCAGCAGCCATCCGGGACACTCCTACGAGCAGTACTTC CASSHPGHSYEQYF
. TRBJ1-5 once 14 TRBV6-5 TGTGCCAGCAGTTACTCCGAGGGCAATCAGCCCCAGCATTTT CASSYSEGNQPQHF
TRBD1 TRBJ1-1 . 15 TRBV19 TGTGCCAGTAGTCCTGGGACAGGGGCGATCAATGAAGCTTTCTTT CASSPGTGAINEAFF
. TRBJ1-2 . 12 TRBV5-1 TGCGCCAGCAGCGGAACTACTACTATGAAGACCTTC CASSGTTTMKTF
TRBD1 TRBJ1-1 . 15 TRBV2 TGTGCCAGCAGCTTTGAACAGGGGGCCGACACTGAAGCTTTCTTT CASSFEQGADTEAFF
TRBD2 TRBJ2-1 . 15 TRBV27 TGTGCCAGCCGACTAGCAGATAGCTCCTACAATGAGCAGTTCTTC CASRLADSSYNEQFF
. TRBJ1-1 . 17 TRBV7-8 TGTGCCAGCAGCTGGCCCGAGGGCGCGAGGCTGAACACTGAAGCTTTCTTT CASSWPEGARLNTEAFF
TRBD1 TRBJ1-4 . 15 TRBV2 TGTGCCAGCAGTGGGGACAGGGCAACTAATGAAAAACTGTTTTTT CASSGDRATNEKLFF
. TRBJ1-2 . 12 TRBV28 TGTGCCAGCAGTTTTGGCCAGTACCGCTACACCTTC CASSFGQYRYTF
. TRBJ1-6 few 13 TRBV27 TGTGCCAGCAAGAGCTCCTATAATTCACCCCTCCACTTT CASKSSYNSPLHF
TRBD1 TRBJ2-2 . 15 TRBV5-1 TGCGCCAGCAGCTTGGGGGACAGGAACACCGGGGAGCTGTTTTTT CASSLGDRNTGELFF
TRBD2 TRBJ2-7 . 16 TRBV5-5 TGTGCCAGCAGCTTGGGACTAGCGGTTCTTCCCTACGAGCAGTACTTC CASSLGLAVLPYEQYF
TRBD2 TRBJ2-2 . 16 TRBV5-1 TGCGCCAGCGGAAAACGACTAGCGGGATACACCGGGGAGCTGTTTTTT CASGKRLAGYTGELFF
TRBD2 TRBJ2-5 once 13 TRBV2 TGTGCCAGCACTAGCGGAGTAGGAGAGACCCAGTACTTC CASTSGVGETQYF
TRBD2 TRBJ2-5 . 17 TRBV28 TGTGCCAGCAGTTTATGGTCGGGTGGGACTAGGCCGGAGACCCAGTACTTC CASSLWSGGTRPETQYF
. TRBJ2-7 . 16 TRBV14 TGTGCCAGCAGCCAACTCGTCGGTAGCGGCTCCTACGAGCAGTACTTC CASSQLVGSGSYEQYF
. TRBJ1-4 . 17 TRBV7-8 TGTGCCAGCAGCCCGGGTGGGTTAAGCGGAAAGAATGAAAAACTGTTTTTT CASSPGGLSGKNEKLFF
TRBD1 TRBJ1-1 . 14 TRBV5-1 TGCGCCAGCAGCTTAACAGGGGTTAACACTGAAGCTTTCTTT CASSLTGVNTEAFF
TRBD2 TRBJ2-1 once 16 TRBV27 TGTGCCAGCAGTCCCCGGATAGCGGGAGCCTGGAATGAGCAGTTCTTC CASSPRIAGAWNEQFF
. TRBJ1-3 . 13 TRBV6-1 TGTGCCAGCAGTGACAGCTCTGGAAACACCATATATTTT CASSDSSGNTIYF
. TRBJ2-2 . 13 TRBV6-2/TRBV6-3 TGTGCCAGCAGTTACGGGAGCAGTGGGGAGCTGTTTTTT CASSYGSSGELFF
. TRBJ1-1 . 14 TRBV9 TGTGCCAGCAGCGCTCAGGGGTCGAGAACTGAAGCTTTCTTT CASSAQGSRTEAFF
. TRBJ1-5 . 14 TRBV6-5 TGTGCCAGCAGTTACGGGGGAGGCGGTCAGCCCCAGCATTTT CASSYGGGGQPQHF
TRBD1 TRBJ2-1 . 18 TRBV4-1 TGCGCCAGCAGCCAAGAAGTGGGTGGGGACAGGCTCAACAATGAGCAGTTCTTC CASSQEVGGDRLNNEQFF
. TRBJ2-2 . 15 TRBV6-5 TGTGCCAGCAGCTCCGGGACTCCTCAGACCGGGGAGCTGTTTTTT CASSSGTPQTGELFF
. TRBJ2-7 . 16 TRBV7-2 TGTGCCAGCAGCCCTATTCGGGTAGCGCCTACCTACGAGCAGTACTTC CASSPIRVAPTYEQYF
. TRBJ2-5 . 15 TRBV10-3 TGTGCCATCAGCGATTCCCGGGACACCCAAGAGACCCAGTACTTC CAISDSRDTQETQYF
. TRBJ2-7 . 15 TRBV5-1 . CASILAGTSGSKQYF
TRBD2 TRBJ2-7 . 14 TRBV27 TGTGCCAGCAGTTCTACGACTAGCCCCCACGAGCAGTACTTC CASSSTTSPHEQYF
. TRBJ1-1 . 14 TRBV6-5 TGTGCCAGCAGTTATCTGACAGGTCACACTGAAGCTTTCTTT CASSYLTGHTEAFF
TRBD2 TRBJ2-7 once 15 TRBV28 TGTGCCAGCAGCCCGGGGGGGGGCGATGGAAGGGAGCAGTACTTC CASSPGGGDGREQYF
. TRBJ2-7 few 11 TRBV30 TGTGCCTGGAGTGGGCAGAGGGAGCAGTACTTC CAWSGQREQYF
. TRBJ1-1 . 12 TRBV30 TGTGCCTGGAGACAGATGAACACTGAAGCTTTCTTT CAWRQMNTEAFF